Shown below are 23 T cell receptor beta chains from a single sample sequenced in a study of shared clonotypes between healthy human individuals. Generated by immunoSEQ multiplex PCR, the TCRdb table keeps only in-frame clones and is missing some. This sample has 1,100,000 or so clones, with about 80% found just once. Sequencing used memory CD4+ T cells from PBMCs. Stated subset: CD45RA-negative fraction. All receptors derive from a young man in good health. Some clones in this sample may be carry-over from other donors' samples.

Note on this clone: One junction end disagrees with the germline gene, perhaps due to a read error. This chain connects TRBV28 to TRBJ2-7; either TRBD1 or TRBD2 may fit D (5 bases each). The germline V gene encodes CDR1 MDHEN and CDR2 SYDVKM. This CDR3 spans 14 amino acids. The CDR3 loop is CASSLRGVSHEQYF. The CDR3 DNA reads as TGTGCCAGCAGTTTGAGGGGAGTCTCCCACGAGCAGTACTTC.

Points on this clone: Additional DNA sequences in this sample encode the identical CDR3. The gene calls are TRBV30 and TRBJ1-5; no clear D gene. The CDR3 runs 14 residues. CDR1 and CDR2 from the germline V gene are GTSNPN and SVGIG (reference sequence). V was trimmed by 3 bases and J by 4 bases, leaving 13 bases between them. CDR3 sequence (DNA): TGTGCCTGGAGCGGCACGATGGCTAATCAGCCCCAGCATTTT. As protein: CAWSGTMANQPQHF.

This clone was counted a few times. V gene TRBV11-2 combines with J gene TRBJ2-2, with D perhaps TRBD1 (6 bases). CDR1 is SGHAT, CDR2 FQNNGV, per germline. V lost 4 bases to trimming and J lost 4 bases, with 16 bases between them. This CDR3 contains 16 residues. CDR3 in amino acids: CASSSRQERGTGELFF. The CDR3 bases are TGTGCCAGCAGCTCAAGACAGGAAAGGGGCACCGGGGAGCTGTTTTTT.

With respect to this clone: The junction differs from germline at one of its ends, possibly a read error. The chain couples TRBV30 to TRBJ1-5; no definite D call. The CDR3 covers 14 residues. The germline CDR1 and CDR2 sequences are GTSNPN and SVGIG (reference sequence). Here the CDR3 DNA reads TGTGCCCGGAGTGTTCTGGCAAGCAATCAGCCCCAGCATTTT. Protein product: CARSVLASNQPQHF. Variable domain in full (rest from reference TRBV30 and TRBJ1-5): SQTIHQWPATLVQPVGSPLSLECTVEGTSNPNLYWYRQAAGRGLQLLFYSVGIGQISSEVPQNLSASRPQDRQFILSSKKLLLSDSGFYLCARSVLASNQPQHFGDGTRLSIL.

This clone was counted a few times. Within the sample, other DNA sequences also encode this same CDR3. This chain links TRBV29-1 with TRBJ2-7; no definite D call. The germline V and J ends were trimmed by 0 bases and 1 base, with 7 bases remaining between them. The germline V gene encodes CDR1 SQVTM and CDR2 ANQGSEA. This CDR3 contains 13 residues. The CDR3 DNA reads TGCAGCGTTGAAGACCCAGGATCCTACGAGCAGTACTTC. This translates into CSVEDPGSYEQYF.

Only a few counts were recorded for this clone. The V call is TRBV7-2, the J call TRBJ2-7, with TRBD2 as a possible D gene (6 bases). The CDR3 sequence is 12 residues long. Germline values: CDR1 SGHTA, CDR2 FQGNSA. The V gene lost 5 bases and the J gene lost 13 bases, with 18 bases spanning the gap. The chain's CDR3 is CASSHSAGTSYF. The CDR3 bases are TGTGCCAGCAGCCACTCCGCAGGGACTTCCTACTTC.

V is TRBV19 and J is TRBJ2-1; 9 positions match TRBD1. J lost 9 bases, V lost 3 bases, and 6 bases had no gene match. The CDR3 covers 14 residues. Germline CDR1 LNHDA, CDR2 SQIVND (reference sequence). The CDR3 reads CASSITGGNGEQFF. For the CDR3, the DNA is TGTGCCAGTAGTATTACAGGGGGCAATGGTGAGCAGTTCTTC.

The sample holds one count of this clone. This may arise from a read error, as a much more abundant clone is one base away. The V call is TRBV28, the J call TRBJ2-7; 8 bases are a match to TRBD1. Germline loops: CDR1 MDHEN, CDR2 SYDVKM. This CDR3 region has 12 residues. V lost 5 bases to trimming and J lost 4 bases; unmatched junction nucleotides: 1. CDR3 sequence (DNA): TGTGCCAGCAGTCGACAGGGGTACGAGCAGTACTTC. It yields the protein CASSRQGYEQYF.

The CDR3 is CASSLARGPRGHQPQHF. CDR3 DNA sequence: TGTGCCAGCAGCTTAGCCCGGGGCCCTAGGGGACATCAGCCCCAGCATTTT. J is TRBJ1-5 and V is TRBV7-6, with D tentatively TRBD1 (5 bases). Trimming removed 0 bases from V and 5 bases from J, with 17 bases in between. The length of the CDR3 is 17 residues. Germline-derived CDR1 and CDR2 are SGHVS and FNYEAQ.

This chain joins TRBV4-2 and TRBJ1-2; 11 nucleotides match TRBD1. Germline values: CDR1 LGHNA, CDR2 YNFKEQ. The CDR3 is made up of 18 amino acids. The junction had 15 bases not matched to a gene; V was cut back by 4 bases and J by 5 bases. CDR3 DNA: TGTGCCAGCAGCCCGGAGGGCCGTAGGACAGGGGGCTGGTATGGCTACACCTTC. Amino acid sequence: CASSPEGRRTGGWYGYTF.

The J gene is TRBJ1-6, the V gene TRBV7-3; tentative D call: TRBD1 (6 bases). Trimming took 5 bases from V and 8 from J, leaving 16 bases between them. In germline, CDR1 is SGHTA, CDR2 FQGTGA. The CDR3 has 15 amino acids. The CDR3 DNA reads as TGTGCCAGCAGCCCCGGGGGACACGGGGATTCACCCCTCCACTTT. It translates to CASSPGGHGDSPLHF.

DNA for the CDR3: TGTGCCAGCAGCTCGTTACGAACATCTAGCGGGAGGGCGCGCAATGAGCAGTTCTTC. Encoded protein: CASSSLRTSSGRARNEQFF. V is TRBV11-2 and J is TRBJ2-1; 12 positions match TRBD2. The germline CDR1 and CDR2 sequences are SGHAT and FQNNGV. The CDR3 spans 19 residues. V shed 4 bases, J shed 6 bases, and the junction held 16 bases outside the gene matches.

This chain joins TRBV28 and TRBJ2-1, with D perhaps TRBD2 (5 bases). The CDR3 loop spans 18 amino acids. V lost 4 bases to trimming and J lost 9 bases, with 28 bases between them. In germline, CDR1 is MDHEN, CDR2 SYDVKM. DNA for the CDR3: TGTGCCAGCAGTTCGTCGGAGCCTATGTGGCCAGCGGTAGGTGAGCAGTTCTTC. It is translated as CASSSSEPMWPAVGEQFF.

The chain has TRBV7-2 and TRBJ1-3, with TRBD1 identical over 7 bases. CDR3 length: 14 residues. From germline, CDR1 is SGHTA and CDR2 FQGNSA. The J segment lost 4 bases and the V segment lost 1 base, leaving 1 base of the junction unmatched. The CDR3: CASSLETGGNTIYF. CDR3 sequence (DNA): TGTGCCAGCAGCTTAGAGACAGGGGGAAACACCATATATTTT.

V gene TRBV28 combines with J gene TRBJ2-1, with TRBD2 matching over 7 bases. CDR1 and CDR2 from the germline V gene are MDHEN and SYDVKM. This CDR3 is built from 16 residues. V lost 5 bases and J lost 4; bases outside the gene matches: 11. As DNA, the CDR3 is TGTGCCAGCAGTCAGCCGCCCAGCGGGGATTACAATGAGCAGTTCTTC. Amino acids: CASSQPPSGDYNEQFF.

The V and J genes are TRBV5-4 and TRBJ1-2; D remains unclear. Germline lookup yields CDR1 SGHNT and CDR2 YYREEE (reference sequence). The CDR3 consists of 14 residues. V lost 0 bases to trimming and J lost 0 bases, with 6 bases between them. The CDR3, as DNA: TGTGCCAGCAGCTTGGGGGCCACTAACTATGGCTACACCTTC. Its protein is CASSLGATNYGYTF.

The rearrangement uses TRBV18 and TRBJ1-2, with D perhaps matching TRBD1 (6 bases). Trimming took 2 bases from V and 10 from J, leaving 14 bases between them. CDR3 length: 13 residues. CDR1 KGHSH and CDR2 LQKENI come from the germline V gene. The CDR3 sequence: CASSPANREPYTF. Written as DNA, the CDR3 is TGTGCCAGCTCACCAGCAAACAGGGAACCCTACACCTTC.

This clone was seen a handful of times. V and J are TRBV14 and TRBJ2-7; perhaps TRBD1 as D (6 bases). The CDR3 spans 14 residues. Per the germline V gene, CDR1 is SGHDN and CDR2 is FVKESK. V gave up 2 bases and J gave up 6 bases, with 14 bases separating them. In nucleotides, the CDR3 is TGTGCCAGCAGCCAATATCAGGGGCGCGGCGAGCAGTACTTC. Translation: CASSQYQGRGEQYF.

This chain links TRBV29-1 with TRBJ2-3; unclear D gene. The CDR3 covers 12 residues. V shed 6 bases and J shed 1 base, with 8 bases lying between them. The germline V gene encodes CDR1 SQVTM and CDR2 ANQGSEA. In nucleotides, the CDR3 is TGCAGCGTGAAGGAAGGCACAGATACGCAGTATTTT. This codes for CSVKEGTDTQYF.

The V call is TRBV4-3, the J call TRBJ2-6, with TRBD2 as a possible D gene (5 bases). Germline V CDR1 and CDR2: LGHNA, YSLEER. V lost 4 bases to trimming and J lost 1 base, with 14 bases between them. CDR3 length: 17 amino acids. This CDR3 is CASSPYPRGSGANVLTF. The CDR3 region has the DNA TGCGCCAGCAGCCCCTACCCACGGGGATCTGGGGCCAACGTCCTGACTTTC.

The chain combines TRBV27 with TRBJ2-6; 11 nucleotides match TRBD1. Germline V CDR1 and CDR2: MNHEY, SMNVEV (reference sequence). The CDR3 sequence is 16 residues long. Trimming at V came to 4 bases and at J to 4 bases, leaving 3 bases not matched to a gene. CDR3 sequence reads: CASSSDRGRGANVLTF. The CDR3 nucleotides read TGTGCCAGCAGTTCGGACAGGGGGCGAGGGGCCAACGTCCTGACTTTC.

The genes are TRBV5-6 and TRBJ2-1; TRBD1 agrees at 9 bases. Per the germline V gene, CDR1 is SGHDT and CDR2 is YYEEEE. V shed 3 bases and J 8 bases; nucleotides not matched to a gene: 18. The CDR3 length is 18 residues. CDR3 residues: CASSSTLSLGQGAHEQFF. In DNA, the CDR3 is TGTGCCAGCAGCTCCACCCTTTCTTTGGGACAGGGAGCCCATGAGCAGTTCTTC.

The rearrangement links TRBV28 to TRBJ1-1; D unclear. The CDR3 length is 12 residues. V lost 3 bases to trimming and J lost 9 bases, with 11 bases between them. Germline V gene sequence: CDR1 MDHEN, CDR2 SYDVKM. The DNA of the CDR3 is TGTGCCAGCAGTTTGGCCAGCCAACAAGCTTTCTTT. It is translated as CASSLASQQAFF.